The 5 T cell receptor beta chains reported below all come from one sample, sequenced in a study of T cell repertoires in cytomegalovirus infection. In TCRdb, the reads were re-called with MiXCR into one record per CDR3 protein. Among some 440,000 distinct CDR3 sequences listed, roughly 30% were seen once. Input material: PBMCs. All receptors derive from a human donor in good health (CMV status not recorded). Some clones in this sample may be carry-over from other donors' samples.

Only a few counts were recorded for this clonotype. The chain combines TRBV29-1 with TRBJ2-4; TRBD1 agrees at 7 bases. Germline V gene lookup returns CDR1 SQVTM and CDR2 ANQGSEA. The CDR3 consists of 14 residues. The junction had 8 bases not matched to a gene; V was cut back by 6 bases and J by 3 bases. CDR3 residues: CSVASRDSKNIQYF. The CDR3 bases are TGCAGCGTGGCATCCCGGGACAGCAAAAACATTCAGTACTTC.

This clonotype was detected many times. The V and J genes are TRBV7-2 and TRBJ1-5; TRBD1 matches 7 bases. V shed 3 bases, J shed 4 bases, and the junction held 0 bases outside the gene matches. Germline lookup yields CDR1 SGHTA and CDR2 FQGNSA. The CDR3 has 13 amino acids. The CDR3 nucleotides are TGTGCCAGCAGCTTGGGACAGAATCAGCCCCAGCATTTT. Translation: CASSLGQNQPQHF.

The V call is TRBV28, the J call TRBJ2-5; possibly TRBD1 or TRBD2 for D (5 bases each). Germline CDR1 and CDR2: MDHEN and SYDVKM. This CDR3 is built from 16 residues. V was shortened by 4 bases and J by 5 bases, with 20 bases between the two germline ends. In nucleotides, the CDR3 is TGTGCCAGCAGTTCAAATACCGGGGCCGCTGCGGAGACCCAGTACTTC. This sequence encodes CASSSNTGAAAETQYF.

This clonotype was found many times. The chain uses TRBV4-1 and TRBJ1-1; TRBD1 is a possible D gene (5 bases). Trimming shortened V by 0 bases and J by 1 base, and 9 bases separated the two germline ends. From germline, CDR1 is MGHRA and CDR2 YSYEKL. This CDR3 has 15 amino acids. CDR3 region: CASSQDGDRNTEAFF. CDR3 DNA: TGCGCCAGCAGCCAAGATGGCGACAGGAACACTGAAGCTTTCTTT.

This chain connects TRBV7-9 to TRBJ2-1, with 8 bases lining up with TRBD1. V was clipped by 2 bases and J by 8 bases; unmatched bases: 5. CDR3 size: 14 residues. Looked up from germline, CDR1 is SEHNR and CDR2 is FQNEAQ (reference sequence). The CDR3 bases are TGTGCCAGCAGCTTAAGGACAGGGATCGATGAGCAGTTCTTC. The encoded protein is CASSLRTGIDEQFF.